Each of the 3 T cell receptor beta chains below was sequenced from the same sample in a study of blood T cell repertoires in COVID-19. Profiling relied on immunoSEQ multiplex PCR, and the TCRdb table lists in-frame clones only, not all of them. The top ten hold 9.5% to 15% of the sample, which has about 190,000 clones, approximately 80% seen once. The sequencing sample was made of peripheral blood. These receptors originate from a woman aged 45-59 years with acute or convalescent COVID-19.

The chain carries TRBV5-4 and TRBJ2-3, with no clear D. This CDR3 comprises 16 residues. V lost 4 bases to trimming and J lost 1 base, with 16 bases between them. Germline V CDR1 and CDR2: SGHNT, YYREEE (reference sequence). In DNA, the CDR3 is TGTGCCAGCAGCCCGTACTCGAGACTCCGCACAGATACGCAGTATTTT. Amino acids: CASSPYSRLRTDTQYF.

This chain connects TRBV29-1 to TRBJ2-7, with D unresolved. The germline gives CDR1 SQVTM, CDR2 ANQGSEA. Trimming left V 4 bases short and J 0 bases short, with 10 bases between. This CDR3 is 13 amino acids long. This chain's CDR3 is CSVGSSASYEQYF. In nucleotides, the CDR3 is TGCAGCGTTGGTTCCAGCGCCTCCTACGAGCAGTACTTC.

This clone was observed a handful of times. V and J are TRBV27 and TRBJ1-2, with 7 bases lining up with TRBD1. Per the germline V gene, CDR1 is MNHEY and CDR2 is SMNVEV (reference sequence). The CDR3 totals 14 residues. Losses at the gene ends were 5 bases for V and 8 bases for J; bases not matched to a gene: 11. CDR3 amino acids: CASSTQGGLYGYTF. The DNA of the CDR3 is TGTGCCAGCAGTACACAAGGGGGCCTTTACGGCTACACCTTC.